The 32 T cell receptor beta chains in this list originate from one sample, sequenced in a study of STAT5B mutations in CD4+ large granular lymphocyte leukemia. Sequencing used immunoSEQ multiplex PCR; TCRdb keeps in-frame clones, though not all of them. The sample carries over a thousand clones, 77% recorded once. The sequenced material came from PBMCs. These receptors originate from a man between 70 and 80 years old with CD4+ T-cell large granular lymphocyte leukemia.

This clone has more than one count but fewer than ten. This chain joins TRBV5-1 and TRBJ2-7, with D possibly called TRBD1 or TRBD2 (5 bases each). Germline CDR1 and CDR2: SGHRS and YFSETQ. CDR3 size: 13 residues. The ends were cut back, 5 bases at V and 1 base at J, with 10 bases in the middle. In DNA, the CDR3 is TGCGCCAGCAGAAGGGACGGGTCCTACGAGCAGTACTTC. This translates into CASRRDGSYEQYF.

This clone was seen a few times. This chain joins TRBV5-4 and TRBJ1-6; D gene uncertain. The CDR3 has 13 residues. V lost 6 bases and J 8 bases, leaving 12 bases between the germline ends. Germline V lookup: CDR1 SGHNT, CDR2 YYREEE (reference sequence). DNA for the CDR3: TGTGCCAGCACCACAATGGAAGATTCACCCCTCCACTTT. Translated: CASTTMEDSPLHF. Based on the CDR3 plus reference TRBV5-4 and TRBJ1-6, the full variable domain is ETGVTQSPTHLIKTRGQQVTLRCSSQSGHNTVSWYQQALGQGPQFIFQYYREEENGRGNFPPRFSGLQFPNYSSELNVNALELDDSALYLCASTTMEDSPLHFGNGTRLTVT.

The chain joins TRBV5-4 to TRBJ2-5; D gene unclear. V lost 4 bases to trimming and J lost 2 bases, with 9 bases between them. The CDR3 contains 13 residues. Germline loops: CDR1 SGHNT, CDR2 YYREEE (reference sequence). The CDR3 nucleotides read TGTGCCAGCAGCCGCGCCTTACAAGAGACCCAGTACTTC. This codes for CASSRALQETQYF.

J is TRBJ1-5 and V is TRBV9; possible D gene TRBD1, 6 bases. In germline, CDR1 is SGDLS, CDR2 YYNGEE. The CDR3 runs 15 residues. Trimming pared 0 bases from V and 5 bases from J, leaving 12 bases between. CDR3 coding DNA: TGTGCCAGCAGCGTAGACGGACAGTATGATCAGCCCCAGCATTTT. This codes for CASSVDGQYDQPQHF.

CDR3 in amino acids: CASSRGGAGQPQHF. CDR3 nucleotides: TGTGCCAGCTCAAGGGGGGGGGCTGGTCAGCCCCAGCATTTT. The V and J genes are TRBV18 and TRBJ1-5; possible D gene TRBD1, 6 bases. CDR3 size: 14 residues. Looked up from germline, CDR1 is KGHSH and CDR2 is LQKENI. V was trimmed by 5 bases and J by 6 bases, leaving 14 bases between them.

This chain links TRBV5-1 with TRBJ1-5; D possibly corresponds to TRBD1 (6 bases). The CDR3 loop spans 15 amino acids. V lost 3 bases and J 3 bases, leaving 13 bases between the germline ends. CDR1 is SGHRS and CDR2 is YFSETQ in the germline V gene. DNA of the CDR3: TGCGCCAGCAGCTCCTTGACAGGAGCCAATCAGCCCCAGCATTTT. Translated: CASSSLTGANQPQHF.

The chain has TRBV6-6 and TRBJ1-2, with 10 bases identical to TRBD1. V shed 8 bases and J 6 bases; nucleotides not matched to a gene: 3. The CDR3 loop spans 12 amino acids. From germline, CDR1 is MNHNY and CDR2 SVGAGI (reference sequence). The CDR3 sequence is CASGGTGDGYTF. The DNA of the CDR3 is TGTGCCAGCGGAGGGACAGGGGATGGCTACACCTTC.

The J gene is TRBJ1-6, the V gene TRBV5-5; tentatively, D is TRBD1 (6 bases). From germline, CDR1 is SGHKS and CDR2 YYEKEE (reference sequence). Trimming pared 4 bases from V and 10 bases from J, leaving 15 bases between. The CDR3 length is 14 residues. The CDR3 here is CASSRSQGWSPLHF. The CDR3 DNA reads TGTGCCAGCAGCCGGAGCCAGGGGTGGTCACCCCTCCACTTT.

This clone was detected a few times. This chain links TRBV11-2 with TRBJ2-5, with TRBD2 as a possible D gene (6 bases). Germline CDR1 SGHAT, CDR2 FQNNGV. Trimming left V 1 base short and J 7 bases short, with 16 bases between. The CDR3 sequence is 15 residues long. CDR3 sequence: CASSLGSGTLGTQYF. DNA for the CDR3: TGTGCCAGCAGCTTAGGCTCCGGGACTTTGGGGACCCAGTACTTC.

The CDR3 spells CASSYNHEQFF. CDR3 nucleotide sequence: TGTGCCAGCAGTTACAACCATGAGCAGTTCTTC. This rearrangement joins TRBV6-5 to TRBJ2-1; D not resolved. V lost 2 bases to trimming and J lost 8 bases, with 4 bases between them. Germline loops: CDR1 MNHEY, CDR2 SVGAGI. The CDR3 contains 11 residues.

V gene TRBV7-2 combines with J gene TRBJ2-6; D is unclear. The CDR3 loop spans 15 amino acids. Germline values: CDR1 SGHTA, CDR2 FQGNSA. The ends were cut back, 5 bases at V and 0 bases at J, with 8 bases in the middle. CDR3 sequence (DNA): TGTGCCAGCAGCCCCCAGAGCTCTGGGGCCAACGTCCTGACTTTC. It codes for CASSPQSSGANVLTF.

V usage is TRBV5-1 and J usage is TRBJ1-6; tentatively, D is TRBD1 (5 bases). CDR3 length equals 15 residues. Germline V gene sequence: CDR1 SGHRS, CDR2 YFSETQ. The germline V and J ends were trimmed by 4 bases and 5 bases, with 13 bases remaining between them. Here the CDR3 reads CASSAGSGDNSPLHF. CDR3 DNA sequence: TGCGCCAGCAGCGCAGGGAGTGGCGATAATTCACCCCTCCACTTT.

The chain employs TRBV18 and TRBJ1-2; 8 bases line up with TRBD1. After removal of 0 bases from V and 5 bases from J, the junction contained 8 bases not matched to a gene. CDR1 is KGHSH, CDR2 LQKENI, per germline. This CDR3 has 16 amino acids. For the CDR3, the DNA is TGTGCCAGCTCACCACCGAGACAGGGGCCAACTTATGGCTACACCTTC. Translated: CASSPPRQGPTYGYTF.

The chain is built from TRBV7-9 and TRBJ1-1; the D gene is possibly TRBD1 (6 bases). The V end was cut by 5 bases, the J end by 1 base, with 11 bases between. The CDR3 totals 14 residues. Germline CDR1 SEHNR, CDR2 FQNEAQ (reference sequence). The CDR3 bases are TGTGCCAGCAGCCGAACGGGACAGAACACTGAAGCTTTCTTT. Protein: CASSRTGQNTEAFF.

V is TRBV7-2 and J is TRBJ1-6, with 9 bases aligning to TRBD1. CDR3 size: 15 residues. V dropped 1 base and J dropped 11; count of bases not matched to a gene: 6. The V gene's germline CDR1 is SGHTA and CDR2 FQGNSA. CDR3 loop: CASSLDGTGITPLHF. The CDR3 DNA follows: TGTGCCAGCAGCTTAGACGGGACAGGGATTACACCCCTCCACTTT.

The chain has TRBV7-2 and TRBJ1-2; 8 bases are a match to TRBD1. Germline V gives CDR1 SGHTA, CDR2 FQGNSA. V shed 1 base, J shed 6 bases, and the junction held 13 bases outside the gene matches. The CDR3 has 17 residues. CDR3 loop: CASSLDRRQGAIDGYTF. CDR3 DNA sequence: TGTGCCAGCAGCTTAGATCGTCGGCAGGGGGCAATTGATGGCTACACCTTC. Complete variable domain (other parts from reference TRBV7-2 and TRBJ1-2): GAGVSQSPSNKVTEKGKDVELRCDPISGHTALYWYRQSLGQGLEFLIYFQGNSAPDKSGLPSDRFSAERTGGSVSTLTIQRTQQEDSAVYLCASSLDRRQGAIDGYTFGSGTRLTVV.

V and J are TRBV7-8 and TRBJ2-7; either TRBD1 or TRBD2 may fit D (6 bases each). CDR1 and CDR2 from the germline V gene are SGHVS and FQNEAQ. V dropped 0 bases and J dropped 3 bases, with 12 bases sitting between them. The CDR3 extends over 15 amino acids. CDR3 in amino acids: CASSLAGGPVYEQYF. In DNA, the CDR3 is TGTGCCAGCAGCTTAGCGGGGGGCCCCGTCTACGAGCAGTACTTC.

J is TRBJ2-1 and V is TRBV6-1; D gene unclear. The CDR3 spans 14 residues. Trimming took off 2 bases at V and 7 bases at J, with 12 bases between the two ends. Germline V gene lookup returns CDR1 MNHNS and CDR2 SASEGT. CDR3 protein: CASSEQSAWNEQFF. CDR3 DNA: TGTGCCAGCAGTGAACAGTCGGCTTGGAATGAGCAGTTCTTC.

The table lists this clone with a few counts. The chain couples TRBV11-2 to TRBJ1-6, with D uncertain. V gave up 1 base and J gave up 7 bases, with 14 bases separating them. The CDR3 consists of 16 residues. CDR1 SGHAT and CDR2 FQNNGV come from the germline V gene. The CDR3 region is CASSLGVGAGNSPLHF. CDR3 bases: TGTGCCAGCAGCTTAGGGGTGGGAGCTGGAAATTCACCCCTCCACTTT.

This rearrangement joins TRBV11-2 to TRBJ2-2; either TRBD1 or TRBD2 may supply D (5 bases each). The V gene's germline CDR1 is SGHAT and CDR2 FQNNGV. V lost 4 bases and J lost 8, with 14 bases in between. This CDR3 contains 14 residues. CDR3 sequence (DNA): TGTGCCAGCAGCTCACGAGGGACGTTGGGGGAGCTGTTTTTT. It codes for CASSSRGTLGELFF.

The chain has TRBV5-1 and TRBJ2-1; TRBD2 is a possible D gene (5 bases). The CDR3 contains 16 residues. The V gene lost 0 bases and the J gene lost 3 bases, with 13 bases spanning the gap. Per the germline V gene, CDR1 is SGHRS and CDR2 is YFSETQ. The CDR3 sequence: CASSLEGRSGYNEQFF. CDR3 DNA sequence: TGCGCCAGCAGCTTGGAGGGCAGAAGCGGCTACAATGAGCAGTTCTTC.

The sample holds a few counts of this clone. This chain uses TRBV5-1 with TRBJ1-2; tentatively, D is TRBD1 (5 bases). Between the trimmed V and J ends, which lost 0 bases and 4 bases, there was a span of 7 bases. The CDR3 runs to 13 residues. Germline CDR1 is SGHRS and CDR2 is YFSETQ. DNA for the CDR3: TGCGCCAGCAGCTTGGGACAGCCCTATGGCTACACCTTC. It yields the protein CASSLGQPYGYTF. Using reference TRBV5-1 and TRBJ1-2 for the parts outside the CDR3, the full variable domain is KAGVTQTPRYLIKTRGQQVTLSCSPISGHRSVSWYQQTPGQGLQFLFEYFSETQRNKGNFPGRFSGRQFSNSRSEMNVSTLELGDSALYLCASSLGQPYGYTFGSGTRLTVV.

The chain has TRBV21-1 and TRBJ1-5; the table's D call of TRBD1 was not tested on the DNA. TRBV21-1 is reported as a pseudogene. This CDR3 has 16 residues. The CDR3 DNA is TGTGCCAGCAGGCTTCAAGTACATTGGCATCATCAGCCCCAGCATTTT. Translated, it gives CASRLQVHWHHQPQHF.

The gene calls are TRBV5-1 and TRBJ1-2; 7 positions agree with TRBD1. Germline lookup yields CDR1 SGHRS and CDR2 YFSETQ. The V gene end was trimmed by 4 bases and the J gene end by 4 bases; junction bases not matched to a gene: 1. The CDR3 runs 12 residues. The CDR3 here is CASSEGAYGYTF. The CDR3 DNA sequence: TGCGCCAGCAGCGAGGGGGCCTATGGCTACACCTTC. Looking up the rest from reference TRBV5-1 and TRBJ1-2 gives the full variable domain: KAGVTQTPRYLIKTRGQQVTLSCSPISGHRSVSWYQQTPGQGLQFLFEYFSETQRNKGNFPGRFSGRQFSNSRSEMNVSTLELGDSALYLCASSEGAYGYTFGSGTRLTVV.

The rearrangement links TRBV4-3 to TRBJ2-3, with D uncertain. Germline V gives CDR1 LGHNA, CDR2 YSLEER. CDR3 length equals 13 residues. The V and J ends lost 1 base and 4 bases respectively, with 6 bases between them. The CDR3 loop reads CASSQALADTQYF. CDR3 nucleotide sequence: TGCGCCAGCAGCCAAGCGCTCGCAGATACGCAGTATTTT.

This clone was counted only a few times. This rearrangement joins TRBV7-2 to TRBJ2-1; TRBD2 aligns across 9 bases. Germline CDR1 SGHTA, CDR2 FQGNSA. CDR3 length: 13 residues. The trim removed 2 bases at V and 10 bases at J, leaving 3 bases unmatched. CDR3 in amino acids: CASSLLAGVEQFF. The CDR3 DNA follows: TGTGCCAGCAGCTTATTAGCGGGGGTCGAGCAGTTCTTC.

V gene TRBV27 combines with J gene TRBJ2-5; possibly TRBD1 for D (8 bases). Per germline, CDR1 MNHEY and CDR2 SMNVEV (reference sequence). V dropped 3 bases and J dropped 7 bases, with 12 bases sitting between them. CDR3 length: 13 amino acids. The CDR3 bases are TGTGCCAGCAGTTTGGACAGGGAGGGGACCCAGTACTTC. Its protein is CASSLDREGTQYF.

The chain recombines TRBV5-1 with TRBJ2-7; 7 positions agree with TRBD1. The CDR3 contains 15 residues. The ends lost 4 bases at V and 4 bases at J; junction bases unmatched: 11. In germline, CDR1 is SGHRS, CDR2 YFSETQ. CDR3 nucleotides: TGCGCCAGCAGCAGGGACAGACCCGCCGGGTACGAGCAGTACTTC. Residues: CASSRDRPAGYEQYF.

V gene TRBV14 combines with J gene TRBJ2-7; D is possibly TRBD1 (5 bases). CDR1 and CDR2 (germline): SGHDN, FVKESK. The CDR3 contains 15 residues. The V end was cut by 1 base, the J end by 3 bases, with 13 bases between. The DNA of the CDR3 is TGTGCCAGCAGCCAAGGTCAGGGAACGGTCTACGAGCAGTACTTC. Its translation: CASSQGQGTVYEQYF.

This clone was seen more than once but under ten times. The V call is TRBV7-9, the J call TRBJ1-1; D call uncertain. Germline assignment: CDR1 SEHNR and CDR2 FQNEAQ (reference sequence). The CDR3 length is 11 residues. V lost 2 bases and J 5 bases, leaving 3 bases between the germline ends. The CDR3 DNA is TGTGCCAGCAGCTTATGGACTGAAGCTTTCTTT. Translating gives CASSLWTEAFF.

V gene TRBV7-9 combines with J gene TRBJ1-1, with D hard to call. Deletions cut 3 bases from V and 5 bases from J, with 16 bases between. Germline CDR1 is SEHNR and CDR2 is FQNEAQ (reference sequence). This CDR3 spans 15 amino acids. In DNA, the CDR3 is TGTGCCAGCAGCTTTGGTGCGGGCTCGGGAACTGAAGCTTTCTTT. It translates to CASSFGAGSGTEAFF.

V usage is TRBV30 and J usage is TRBJ1-6; 7 bases match TRBD1. The length of the CDR3 is 15 residues. After removal of 4 bases from V and 1 base from J, the junction contained 4 bases not matched to a gene. Germline assignment: CDR1 GTSNPN and CDR2 SVGIG (reference sequence). CDR3 sequence (DNA): TGTGCCTGGAAGGACAGGTTGTCCTATAATTCACCCCTCCACTTT. Translated: CAWKDRLSYNSPLHF. The whole variable domain, filled in from reference TRBV30 and TRBJ1-6, reads SQTIHQWPATLVQPVGSPLSLECTVEGTSNPNLYWYRQAAGRGLQLLFYSVGIGQISSEVPQNLSASRPQDRQFILSSKKLLLSDSGFYLCAWKDRLSYNSPLHFGNGTRLTVT.